Each of the 26 T cell receptor beta chains below was sequenced from the same sample in a study of shared clonotypes between healthy human individuals. Libraries were prepared by immunoSEQ multiplex PCR; TCRdb keeps only in-frame clonotypes and omits some of them. The data contain approximately 500,000 clones, approximately 79% of them seen just once; the ten biggest clones take up over 10%. What was sequenced was PBMCs. Source of these receptors: a woman in her 40s in good health. Some clones in this sample may be carry-over from other donors' samples.

V usage is TRBV5-4 and J usage is TRBJ2-3; no definite D call. Germline V gene lookup returns CDR1 SGHNT and CDR2 YYREEE (reference sequence). Trimming took off 4 bases at V and 3 bases at J, with 9 bases between the two ends. The CDR3 consists of 13 residues. CDR3 nucleotide sequence: TGTGCCAGCAGCGTGGGTGGTACAGATACGCAGTATTTT. This encodes CASSVGGTDTQYF.

The rearrangement joins TRBV4-3 to TRBJ1-2, with D possibly matching TRBD1 (6 bases). The CDR3 covers 14 residues. V gave up 2 bases and J gave up 7 bases, with 14 bases separating them. Germline values: CDR1 LGHNA, CDR2 YSLEER. CDR3 residues: CASSQNGGLSGYTF. CDR3 coding DNA: TGCGCCAGCAGCCAAAACGGGGGGCTGTCTGGCTACACCTTC.

J is TRBJ2-3 and V is TRBV7-6; D is unclear. This CDR3 has 13 residues. V lost 1 base and J lost 4, with 6 bases in between. CDR1 and CDR2 from the germline V gene are SGHVS and FNYEAQ. The CDR3 reads CASSLGNADTQYF. CDR3 bases: TGTGCCAGCAGCTTAGGCAATGCAGATACGCAGTATTTT.

The rearrangement links TRBV5-1 to TRBJ1-3; D is unresolved. The CDR3 totals 17 residues. The germline V gene has CDR1 SGHRS and CDR2 YFSETQ. V was pared by 0 bases and J by 0 bases, with 13 bases between. Here the CDR3 DNA reads TGCGCCAGCAGCTTGGATGCGGACCTCATCTCTGGAAACACCATATATTTT. Its protein is CASSLDADLISGNTIYF. Full variable domain (outside the CDR3, taken from reference TRBV5-1 and TRBJ1-3): KAGVTQTPRYLIKTRGQQVTLSCSPISGHRSVSWYQQTPGQGLQFLFEYFSETQRNKGNFPGRFSGRQFSNSRSEMNVSTLELGDSALYLCASSLDADLISGNTIYFGEGSWLTVV.

The rearrangement links TRBV28 to TRBJ2-7; 12 bases map to TRBD1. The CDR3 totals 15 residues. V lost 4 bases to trimming and J lost 5 bases; unmatched junction nucleotides: 6. Germline CDR1 is MDHEN and CDR2 is SYDVKM. The CDR3: CASSSPGQGANEQYF. As DNA, the CDR3 is TGTGCCAGCAGTTCACCGGGACAGGGGGCTAACGAGCAGTACTTC.

The chain combines TRBV5-4 with TRBJ2-3, with 14 bases aligning to TRBD2. The CDR3 consists of 16 residues. With V trimmed by 3 bases and J by 4 bases, 4 bases remained unmatched. Germline CDR1 SGHNT, CDR2 YYREEE (reference sequence). CDR3 region: CASSWGLAGAADTQYF. The CDR3 region has the DNA TGTGCCAGCAGCTGGGGACTAGCGGGAGCGGCAGATACGCAGTATTTT.

The chain uses TRBV9 and TRBJ2-2, with TRBD2 matching 7 bases. V was pared by 0 bases and J by 11 bases, with 7 bases of the junction left unmatched. The length of the CDR3 is 14 residues. In germline, CDR1 is SGDLS, CDR2 YYNGEE. The CDR3 sequence is CASSVGWEGLELFF. Here the CDR3 DNA reads TGTGCCAGCAGCGTAGGGTGGGAGGGACTAGAGCTGTTTTTT.

The chain joins TRBV11-2 to TRBJ2-7; tentatively, D is TRBD2 (6 bases). The CDR3 is 15 amino acids. Germline V gives CDR1 SGHAT, CDR2 FQNNGV. Trimming left V 4 bases short and J 2 bases short, with 15 bases between. This chain's CDR3 is CASSSIVGRPYEQYF. DNA for the CDR3: TGTGCCAGCAGCTCGATTGTAGGGAGGCCCTACGAGCAGTACTTC.

This chain connects TRBV7-3 to TRBJ2-3, with D perhaps matching TRBD1 or TRBD2 (6 bases each). V was pared by 5 bases and J by 8 bases, with 14 bases between. The CDR3 runs 13 residues. CDR1 is SGHTA and CDR2 is FQGTGA in the germline V gene. This chain's CDR3 is CASSPGASGTQYF. In nucleotides, the CDR3 is TGTGCCAGCAGCCCGGGGGCGTCCGGTACGCAGTATTTT. Complete variable domain (other parts from reference TRBV7-3 and TRBJ2-3): GAGVSQTPSNKVTEKGKYVELRCDPISGHTALYWYRQSLGQGPEFLIYFQGTGAADDSGLPNDRFFAVRPEGSVSTLKIQRTERGDSAVYLCASSPGASGTQYFGPGTRLTVL.

The gene calls are TRBV30 and TRBJ2-7; D unresolved. CDR1 GTSNPN and CDR2 SVGIG come from the germline V gene (reference sequence). With 2 bases removed from V and 6 bases from J, the gap between germline ends came to 14 bases. The CDR3 spans 13 residues. The CDR3 region has the DNA TGTGCCTGGAGTCCAGCTAACAGATTCGAGCAGTACTTC. Protein: CAWSPANRFEQYF.

The chain joins TRBV5-4 to TRBJ2-5; 9 bases align to TRBD2. Trimming at V came to 5 bases and at J to 2 bases, leaving 7 bases not matched to a gene. CDR1 and CDR2 (germline): SGHNT, YYREEE (reference sequence). This CDR3 comprises 15 residues. This chain's CDR3 is CASSYGAGGQETQYF. The CDR3 nucleotides are TGTGCCAGCAGTTATGGAGCGGGAGGTCAAGAGACCCAGTACTTC. The variable domain in full, with the rest retrieved from reference TRBV5-4 and TRBJ2-5, is ETGVTQSPTHLIKTRGQQVTLRCSSQSGHNTVSWYQQALGQGPQFIFQYYREEENGRGNFPPRFSGLQFPNYSSELNVNALELDDSALYLCASSYGAGGQETQYFGPGTRLLVL.

CDR3 nucleotide sequence: TGTGCCAGCAGCTTGGGACTCAGGACGGGATCGAAACGCACAGATACGCAGTATTTT. Its translation: CASSLGLRTGSKRTDTQYF. This sequence joins TRBV5-5 and TRBJ2-3, with TRBD2 as a possible D gene (5 bases). Germline V CDR1 and CDR2: SGHKS, YYEKEE (reference sequence). Trimming cost V 0 bases and J 1 base, with 21 bases left between them. This CDR3 has 19 residues. Using reference TRBV5-5 and TRBJ2-3 for the parts outside the CDR3, the full variable domain is DAGVTQSPTHLIKTRGQQVTLRCSPISGHKSVSWYQQVLGQGPQFIFQYYEKEERGRGNFPDRFSARQFPNYSSELNVNALLLGDSALYLCASSLGLRTGSKRTDTQYFGPGTRLTVL.

The gene calls are TRBV2 and TRBJ1-5; D unresolved. V lost 3 bases, J lost 5 bases, and 14 bases lay in between. This CDR3 has 15 residues. CDR1 SNHLY and CDR2 FYNNEI come from the germline V gene. CDR3 nucleotide sequence: TGTGCCAGCAGTGAGTTACGTTTGAGGGATCAGCCCCAGCATTTT. Its protein is CASSELRLRDQPQHF.

CDR3 protein: CASSAASGGRWYEQYF. CDR3 DNA: TGTGCCAGCAGCGCAGCTTCGGGCGGGAGGTGGTACGAGCAGTACTTC. The chain couples TRBV11-2 to TRBJ2-7; 8 bases are a match to TRBD2. The germline gives CDR1 SGHAT, CDR2 FQNNGV. This CDR3 is 16 amino acids long. Trimming at V came to 5 bases and at J to 4 bases, leaving 13 bases not matched to a gene.

This clone is medium-sized by share. No DNA is shown, since the ends of the CDR3 on it are uncertain; the CDR3 is the one TCRdb lists. The chain carries TRBV28 and TRBJ1-2. Termini included, the CDR3 measures 12 amino acids. Germline CDR1 reads MDHEN; CDR2 reads SYDVKM. The CDR3 sequence: CASSNSVGEGTF.

This sequence joins TRBV7-8 and TRBJ2-2, with 7 bases identical to TRBD2. V lost 5 bases and J lost 4; bases outside the gene matches: 4. The CDR3 length is 14 residues. CDR1 is SGHVS, CDR2 FQNEAQ, per germline. The CDR3 here is CASSRDYLTGELFF. The CDR3 nucleotides are TGTGCCAGCAGCCGGGACTACCTCACCGGGGAGCTGTTTTTT.

This chain joins TRBV28 and TRBJ2-3, with 9 bases aligning to TRBD2. Trimming took 1 base from V and 8 from J; bases not matched to a gene: 10. Germline V gene sequence: CDR1 MDHEN, CDR2 SYDVKM. This CDR3 comprises 16 residues. For the CDR3, the DNA is TGTGCCAGCAGTTTATTGGCTAGCGGGGCCCCTAGTACGCAGTATTTT. This translates into CASSLLASGAPSTQYF.

This clone was detected many times. The J gene is TRBJ1-2, the V gene TRBV19; D gene uncertain. This CDR3 has 15 residues. Germline CDR1 reads LNHDA; CDR2 reads SQIVND (reference sequence). V was trimmed by 0 bases and J by 5 bases, leaving 13 bases between them. The CDR3, as DNA: TGTGCCAGTAGTATAGAGCCCAGGCTAGGGTATGGCTACACCTTC. Translated, it gives CASSIEPRLGYGYTF. Filled out from reference TRBV19 and TRBJ1-2, the complete variable domain reads DGGITQSPKYLFRKEGQNVTLSCEQNLNHDAMYWYRQDPGQGLRLIYYSQIVNDFQKGDIAEGYSVSREKKESFPLTVTSAQKNPTAFYLCASSIEPRLGYGYTFGSGTRLTVV.

This chain links TRBV21-1 with TRBJ2-7; the table's D gene call, TRBD2, was not cross checked with the DNA. TRBV21-1 has pseudogene status. CDR3 length: 20 amino acids. This chain's CDR3 is CASSKEPTSGRAGYPYEQYF. Written as DNA, the CDR3 is TGTGCCAGCAGCAAAGAACCGACTAGCGGGAGGGCAGGGTATCCCTACGAGCAGTACTTC.

This chain uses TRBV5-1 with TRBJ2-1; 11 bases are a match to TRBD2. Germline V gene data show CDR1 as SGHRS and CDR2 as YFSETQ. CDR3 length: 15 residues. J was trimmed by 5 bases and V by 4 bases; bases with no gene match: 5. Written as DNA, the CDR3 is TGCGCCAGCAGCCTACTAGCGGGAGAGAACAATGAGCAGTTCTTC. This translates into CASSLLAGENNEQFF.

V is TRBV6-1 and J is TRBJ2-3; 7 bases agree with TRBD2. J was trimmed by 2 bases and V by 0 bases; bases with no gene match: 5. The CDR3 loop spans 16 amino acids. In germline, CDR1 is MNHNS, CDR2 SASEGT. CDR3 loop: CASSEATAGSTDTQYF. The CDR3 DNA reads TGTGCCAGCAGTGAAGCCACAGCGGGATCCACAGATACGCAGTATTTT.

V gene TRBV7-9 combines with J gene TRBJ1-1; maybe TRBD1 (6 bases). Trimming took off 1 base at V and 1 base at J, with 10 bases between the two ends. The CDR3 covers 15 residues. Germline CDR1 SEHNR, CDR2 FQNEAQ (reference sequence). CDR3 sequence: CASSLGGAANTEAFF. The CDR3 bases are TGTGCCAGCAGCTTAGGGGGGGCAGCGAACACTGAAGCTTTCTTT.

Concerning this clone itself: Relative to the germline gene, one junction end is altered; a read error may explain this. V usage is TRBV6-5 and J usage is TRBJ2-3; a weak D match, TRBD2 (7 bases). The V gene's germline CDR1 is MNHEY and CDR2 SVGAGI. The CDR3 has 15 amino acids. As DNA, the CDR3 is TGTGCCAGCAGTTATCGGGGGGACATCACAGATACGCAGTGTTTT. Translating gives CASSYRGDITDTQCF.

The rearrangement joins TRBV27 to TRBJ2-7; either TRBD1 or TRBD2 may supply D (5 bases each). The CDR3 spans 14 residues. Trimming left V 3 bases short and J 2 bases short, with 11 bases between. Germline CDR1 MNHEY, CDR2 SMNVEV (reference sequence). CDR3 nucleotides: TGTGCCAGCAGTTTGGGGAGACAGACCTACGAGCAGTACTTC. As protein: CASSLGRQTYEQYF.

The V call is TRBV19, the J call TRBJ2-1; TRBD2 is a possible D gene (5 bases). The CDR3 contains 13 residues. Germline V lookup: CDR1 LNHDA, CDR2 SQIVND (reference sequence). V was cut by 4 bases and J by 9 bases, with 13 bases left in between. The CDR3 is CASSKVSVPEQFF. The CDR3 nucleotides read TGTGCCAGTAGTAAGGTTAGCGTGCCTGAGCAGTTCTTC.

The V call is TRBV30, the J call TRBJ1-1; D remains unclear. This CDR3 spans 14 amino acids. With 4 bases removed from V and 0 bases from J, the gap between germline ends came to 12 bases. Germline V gene sequence: CDR1 GTSNPN, CDR2 SVGIG (reference sequence). The CDR3 sequence: CAWNLQALNTEAFF. For the CDR3, the DNA is TGTGCCTGGAATCTTCAAGCGTTGAACACTGAAGCTTTCTTT.